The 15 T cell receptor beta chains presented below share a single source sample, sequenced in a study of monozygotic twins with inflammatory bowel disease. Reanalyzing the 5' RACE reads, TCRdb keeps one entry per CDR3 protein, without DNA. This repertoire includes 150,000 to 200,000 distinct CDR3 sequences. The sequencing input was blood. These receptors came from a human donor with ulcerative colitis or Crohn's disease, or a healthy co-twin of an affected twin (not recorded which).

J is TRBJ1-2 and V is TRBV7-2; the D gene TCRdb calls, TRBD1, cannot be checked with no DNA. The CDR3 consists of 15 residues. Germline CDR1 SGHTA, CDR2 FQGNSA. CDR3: CASSSPGPTTYGYTF.

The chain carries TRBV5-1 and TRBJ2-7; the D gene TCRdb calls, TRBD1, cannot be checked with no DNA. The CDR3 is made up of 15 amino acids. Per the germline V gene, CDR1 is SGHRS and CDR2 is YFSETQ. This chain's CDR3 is CASSLKGHINYEQYF.

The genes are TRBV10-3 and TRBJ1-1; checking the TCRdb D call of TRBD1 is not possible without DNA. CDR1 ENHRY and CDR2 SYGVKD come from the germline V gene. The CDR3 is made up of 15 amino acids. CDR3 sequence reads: CAIRPGTGGHTEAFF.

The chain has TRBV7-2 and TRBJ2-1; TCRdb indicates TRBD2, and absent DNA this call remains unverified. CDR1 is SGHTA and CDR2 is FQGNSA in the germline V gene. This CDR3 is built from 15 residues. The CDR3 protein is CASSRRTSGSHEQFF. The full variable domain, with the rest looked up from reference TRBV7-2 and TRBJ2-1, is GAGVSQSPSNKVTEKGKDVELRCDPISGHTALYWYRQSLGQGLEFLIYFQGNSAPDKSGLPSDRFSAERTGGSVSTLTIQRTQQEDSAVYLCASSRRTSGSHEQFFGPGTRLTVL.

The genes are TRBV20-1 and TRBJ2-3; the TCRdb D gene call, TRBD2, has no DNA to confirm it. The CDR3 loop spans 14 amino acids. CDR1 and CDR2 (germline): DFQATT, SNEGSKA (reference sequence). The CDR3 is CSARAGTSVDTQYF.

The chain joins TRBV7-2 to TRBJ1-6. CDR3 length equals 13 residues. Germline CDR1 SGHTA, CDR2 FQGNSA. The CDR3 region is CASSSLVGSPLHF.

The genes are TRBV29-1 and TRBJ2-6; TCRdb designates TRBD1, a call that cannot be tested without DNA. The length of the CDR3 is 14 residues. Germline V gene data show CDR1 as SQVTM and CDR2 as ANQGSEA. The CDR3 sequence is CSVQGTPGANVLTF. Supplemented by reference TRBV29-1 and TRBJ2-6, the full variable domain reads SAVISQKPSRDICQRGTSLTIQCQVDSQVTMMFWYRQQPGQSLTLIATANQGSEATYESGFVIDKFPISRPNLTFSTLTVSNMSPEDSSIYLCSVQGTPGANVLTFGAGSRLTVL.

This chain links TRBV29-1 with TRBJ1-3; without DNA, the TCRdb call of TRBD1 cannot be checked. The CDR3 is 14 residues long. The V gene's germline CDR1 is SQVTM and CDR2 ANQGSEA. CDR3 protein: CSVEGVGQGNTIYF.

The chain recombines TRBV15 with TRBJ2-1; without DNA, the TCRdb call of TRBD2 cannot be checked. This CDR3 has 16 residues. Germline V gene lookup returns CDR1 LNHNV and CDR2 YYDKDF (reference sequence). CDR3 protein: CATSHGREGLGNEQFF. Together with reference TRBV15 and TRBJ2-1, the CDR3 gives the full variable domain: DAMVIQNPRYQVTQFGKPVTLSCSQTLNHNVMYWYQQKSSQAPKLLFHYYDKDFNNEADTPDNFQSRRPNTSFCFLDIRSPGLGDTAMYLCATSHGREGLGNEQFFGPGTRLTVL.

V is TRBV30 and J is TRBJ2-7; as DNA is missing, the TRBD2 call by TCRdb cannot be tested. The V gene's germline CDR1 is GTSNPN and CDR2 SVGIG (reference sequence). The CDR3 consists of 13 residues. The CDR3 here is CAWSGTAPSEQYF.

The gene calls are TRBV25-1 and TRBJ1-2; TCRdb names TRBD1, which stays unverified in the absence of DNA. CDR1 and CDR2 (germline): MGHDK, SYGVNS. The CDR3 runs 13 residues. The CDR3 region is CASSRDGRGGYTF.

CDR3 in amino acids: CSAKGQGAMSGELFF. This chain uses TRBV20-1 with TRBJ2-2; there is no DNA to check the TCRdb D call of TRBD1. Germline V gene lookup returns CDR1 DFQATT and CDR2 SNEGSKA (reference sequence). This CDR3 has 15 amino acids.

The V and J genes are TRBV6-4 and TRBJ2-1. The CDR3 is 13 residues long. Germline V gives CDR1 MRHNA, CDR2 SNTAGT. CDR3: CASSENTLGEQFF.

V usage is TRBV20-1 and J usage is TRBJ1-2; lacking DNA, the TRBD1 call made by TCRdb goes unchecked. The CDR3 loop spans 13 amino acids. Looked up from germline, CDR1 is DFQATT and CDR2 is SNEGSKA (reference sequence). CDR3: CSADRQGNYGYTF.

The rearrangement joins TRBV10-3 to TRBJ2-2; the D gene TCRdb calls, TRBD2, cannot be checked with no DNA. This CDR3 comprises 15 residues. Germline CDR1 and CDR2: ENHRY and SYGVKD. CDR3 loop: CAISSGPSNTGELFF.